A few counts support the clone carrying this TCR beta chain. This specimen belongs to a study of blood T cell repertoires in COVID-19. As for the study in general: Spain, Italy and the United States supplied samples that represented acute and convalescent COVID-19. PBMCs, B-cell-depleted T cells, or T cells were the source of the cDNA or gDNA that made up the material.

After removal of 9 bases from V and 0 bases from J, the junction contained 6 bases not matched to a gene. Germline V lookup: CDR1 SGHRS, CDR2 YFSETQ. The CDR3 contains 14 residues. Under the authors' procedure: Estimated nucleated cell counts came from reference gene primer amplification. The assay was immunoSEQ multiplex PCR, and TCRdb's table has in-frame clones only and misses some. Clonal size and the V and J genes are those of that table, whereas D and trimming came from the DNA. The repertoire holds 35,000 to 55,000 clones, with approximately 90% as singletons. Sequencing was done on a sample of peripheral blood. The genes are TRBV5-1 and TRBJ2-3, with 8 positions matching TRBD2. The clonotype was recovered from a human donor in a cohort sampled during active COVID-19. The CDR3 here is CATTRGGSTDTQYF. CDR3 coding DNA: TGCGCCACCACCCGGGGGGGTAGCACAGATACGCAGTATTTT.